This T cell receptor (beta chain) was captured by sequencing in a study of T cell responses to AZD1222 COVID-19 vaccine. Clones were sequenced by immunoSEQ multiplex PCR, and TCRdb holds only the in-frame ones, with some missing. The data show roughly 90,000 clones, 80% to 90% seen once. This clone has more than one count but fewer than ten. What it binds is not known. Points from the study as a whole: In the spike-specific TCR repertoire, nearly half reportedly target unmutated variant regions. Just a handful of AZD1222 recipients were seropositive at baseline. There were repertoire samples only from the period after the peak T cell response.

The ends lost 4 bases at V and 5 bases at J; junction bases unmatched: 4. Germline CDR1 and CDR2: SGHTA and FQGNSA. The CDR3 runs 13 residues. The chain employs TRBV7-2 and TRBJ2-7, with 8 bases lining up with TRBD1. The input for sequencing was peripheral blood, taken on day 0 of AZD1222 vaccination. The TCR was taken from an adult in good health. The CDR3: CASSSGQVNEQYF. In DNA, the CDR3 is TGTGCCAGCAGCTCGGGACAGGTCAACGAGCAGTACTTC.